This T cell receptor beta chain appears in the sequencing data of a study of shared clonotypes between healthy human individuals. With 4 bases removed from V and 11 bases from J, the gap between germline ends came to 14 bases. The germline gives CDR1 MNHEY, CDR2 SVGAGI. The length of the CDR3 is 12 residues. Cells designated naive CD8 were CD45RO-negative and were positively selected for CCR7, with terminally differentiated effector memory CD45RA+ cells excluded. HIV-negative, healthy adults without recent acute infections or vaccinations were the donors. Repertoires were generated with immunoSEQ multiplex PCR, while TCRdb's copy carries only in-frame clones and drops some. The repertoire holds about 2 million clones, with approximately 95% as singletons.

The source of this sequence is a man aged 18 to 35 in good health. The rearrangement joins TRBV6-5 to TRBJ1-1; perhaps TRBD1 as D (5 bases). The sequencing sample was made of naive CD8+ T cells sorted from blood. CDR3 sequence reads: CASSSGGVGAFF. CDR3 in DNA: TGTGCCAGCAGTTCCGGGGGGGTGGGTGCTTTCTTT.